One sample yielded the 4 T cell receptor beta chains listed below, sequenced in a study of blood T cell repertoires in COVID-19. Only in-frame clones appear in the TCRdb table, and some are missing; sequencing was by immunoSEQ multiplex PCR. Of around 130,000 clones listed, around 85% are singletons. Material: peripheral blood. These receptors originate from a human donor in a cohort sampled during active COVID-19.

The rearrangement joins TRBV5-4 to TRBJ1-1; TRBD1 agrees at 8 bases. This CDR3 contains 16 residues. J was trimmed by 2 bases and V by 4 bases; bases with no gene match: 10. Germline V gene sequence: CDR1 SGHNT, CDR2 YYREEE (reference sequence). This chain's CDR3 is CASSPGTGEKNTEAFF. The CDR3 coding sequence is TGTGCCAGCAGCCCCGGGACAGGCGAGAAAAACACTGAAGCTTTCTTT.

V usage is TRBV18 and J usage is TRBJ2-2; D is possibly TRBD2 (5 bases). The germline V and J ends were trimmed by 2 bases and 3 bases, with 10 bases remaining between them. Per germline, CDR1 KGHSH and CDR2 LQKENI. CDR3 length: 15 residues. The CDR3 coding sequence is TGTGCCAGCTCACCATTTATCGGGGACACCGGGGAGCTGTTTTTT. Its translation: CASSPFIGDTGELFF.

The chain couples TRBV30 to TRBJ1-1, with a tentative D call TRBD1 (6 bases). Germline assignment: CDR1 GTSNPN and CDR2 SVGIG (reference sequence). There are 13 residues in the CDR3. Trimming cost V 5 bases and J 5 bases, with 15 bases left between them. The chain's CDR3 is CAWGTGIRTEAFF. The CDR3 DNA follows: TGTGCCTGGGGTACAGGGATTCGAACTGAAGCTTTCTTT. The entire variable domain, with the rest obtained from reference TRBV30 and TRBJ1-1, is as follows: SQTIHQWPATLVQPVGSPLSLECTVEGTSNPNLYWYRQAAGRGLQLLFYSVGIGQISSEVPQNLSASRPQDRQFILSSKKLLLSDSGFYLCAWGTGIRTEAFFGQGTRLTVV.

The chain joins TRBV19 to TRBJ1-2, with D possibly matching TRBD1 (5 bases). There are 13 residues in the CDR3. Trimming removed 3 bases from V and 4 bases from J, with 9 bases in between. Germline V gene lookup returns CDR1 LNHDA and CDR2 SQIVND (reference sequence). CDR3 loop: CASSINRLYGYTF. The CDR3 DNA reads TGTGCCAGTAGTATTAACAGGCTCTATGGCTACACCTTC.